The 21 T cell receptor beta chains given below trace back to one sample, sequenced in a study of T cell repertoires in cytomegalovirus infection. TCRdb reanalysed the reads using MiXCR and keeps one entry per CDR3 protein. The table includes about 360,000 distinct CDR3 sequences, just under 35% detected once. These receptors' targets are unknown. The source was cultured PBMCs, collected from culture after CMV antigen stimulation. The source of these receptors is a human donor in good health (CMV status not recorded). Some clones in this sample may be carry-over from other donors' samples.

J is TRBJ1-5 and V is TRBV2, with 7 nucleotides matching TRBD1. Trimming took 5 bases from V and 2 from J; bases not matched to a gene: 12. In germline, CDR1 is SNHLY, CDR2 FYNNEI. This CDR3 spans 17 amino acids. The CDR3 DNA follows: TGTGCCAGCAGTCCGGGACAGCCGGTGTATGGCAATCAGCCCCAGCATTTT. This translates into CASSPGQPVYGNQPQHF.

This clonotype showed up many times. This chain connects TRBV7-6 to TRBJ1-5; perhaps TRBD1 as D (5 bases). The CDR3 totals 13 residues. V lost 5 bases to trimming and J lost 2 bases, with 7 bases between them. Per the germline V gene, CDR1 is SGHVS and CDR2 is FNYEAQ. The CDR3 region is CASSPTGNQPQHF. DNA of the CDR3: TGTGCCAGCAGCCCGACAGGCAATCAGCCCCAGCATTTT.

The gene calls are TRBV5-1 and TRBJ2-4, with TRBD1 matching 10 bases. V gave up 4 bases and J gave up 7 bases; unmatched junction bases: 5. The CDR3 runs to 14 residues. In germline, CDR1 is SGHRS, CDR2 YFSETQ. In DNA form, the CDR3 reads TGCGCCAGCAGCCCGACAGGGGGCATGAACATTCAGTACTTC. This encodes CASSPTGGMNIQYF.

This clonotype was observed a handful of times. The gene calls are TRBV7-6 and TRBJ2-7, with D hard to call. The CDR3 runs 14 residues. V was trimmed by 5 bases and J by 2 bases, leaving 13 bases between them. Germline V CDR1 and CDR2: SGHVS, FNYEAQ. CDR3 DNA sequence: TGTGCCAGCAGCCCAGAGGCCAGTACCTACGAGCAGTACTTC. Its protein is CASSPEASTYEQYF.

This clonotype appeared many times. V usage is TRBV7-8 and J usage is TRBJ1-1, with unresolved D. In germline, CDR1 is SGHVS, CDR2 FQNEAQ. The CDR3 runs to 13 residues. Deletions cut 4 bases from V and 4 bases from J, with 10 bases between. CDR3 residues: CASSSGLGTEAFF. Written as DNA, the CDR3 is TGTGCCAGCAGCTCGGGCTTGGGCACTGAAGCTTTCTTT.

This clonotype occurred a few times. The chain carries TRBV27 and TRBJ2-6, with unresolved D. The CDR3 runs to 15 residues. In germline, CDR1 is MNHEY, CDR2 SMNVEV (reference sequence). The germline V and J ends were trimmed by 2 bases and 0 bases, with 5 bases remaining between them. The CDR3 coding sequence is TGTGCCAGCAGTTTACGAGCCTCTGGGGCCAACGTCCTGACTTTC. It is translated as CASSLRASGANVLTF. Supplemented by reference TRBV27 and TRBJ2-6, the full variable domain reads EAQVTQNPRYLITVTGKKLTVTCSQNMNHEYMSWYRQDPGLGLRQIYYSMNVEVTDKGDVPEGYKVSRKEKRNFPLILESPSPNQTSLYFCASSLRASGANVLTFGAGSRLTVL.

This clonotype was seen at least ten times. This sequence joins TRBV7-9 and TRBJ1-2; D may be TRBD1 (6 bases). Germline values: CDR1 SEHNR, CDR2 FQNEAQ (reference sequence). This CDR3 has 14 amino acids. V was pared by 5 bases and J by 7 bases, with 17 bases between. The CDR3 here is CASSHQGQSVGYTF. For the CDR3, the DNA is TGTGCCAGCAGCCACCAGGGGCAATCGGTTGGCTACACCTTC.

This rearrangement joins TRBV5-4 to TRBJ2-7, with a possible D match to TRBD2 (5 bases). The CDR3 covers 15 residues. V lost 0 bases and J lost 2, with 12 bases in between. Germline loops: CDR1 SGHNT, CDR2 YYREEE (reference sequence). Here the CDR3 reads CASSLGSGLTYEQYV. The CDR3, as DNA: TGTGCCAGCAGCTTGGGATCGGGGTTAACCTACGAGCAGTACGTC.

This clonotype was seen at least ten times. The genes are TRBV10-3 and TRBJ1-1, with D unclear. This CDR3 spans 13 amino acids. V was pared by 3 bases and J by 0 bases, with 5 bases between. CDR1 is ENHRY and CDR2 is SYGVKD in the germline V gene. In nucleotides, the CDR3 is TGTGCCATCAGTGACTCTTTGAACACTGAAGCTTTCTTT. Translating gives CAISDSLNTEAFF.

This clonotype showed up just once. CDR3 residues: CAISESNWDFSYEQYV. The CDR3 coding sequence is TGTGCCATCAGTGAGTCGAACTGGGACTTCTCCTACGAGCAGTACGTC. The genes are TRBV10-3 and TRBJ2-7; D might be TRBD2 (6 bases). The V gene's germline CDR1 is ENHRY and CDR2 SYGVKD. V gave up 0 bases and J gave up 0 bases, with 12 bases separating them. This CDR3 comprises 16 residues.

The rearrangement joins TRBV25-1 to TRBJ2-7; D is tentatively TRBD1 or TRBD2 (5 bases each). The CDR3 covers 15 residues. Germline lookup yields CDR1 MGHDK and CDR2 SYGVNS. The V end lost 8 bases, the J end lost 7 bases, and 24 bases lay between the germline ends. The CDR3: CASREGLWGNGEQYF. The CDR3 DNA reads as TGTGCCAGCCGAGAGGGCCTGTGGGGGAATGGGGAGCAGTACTTC.

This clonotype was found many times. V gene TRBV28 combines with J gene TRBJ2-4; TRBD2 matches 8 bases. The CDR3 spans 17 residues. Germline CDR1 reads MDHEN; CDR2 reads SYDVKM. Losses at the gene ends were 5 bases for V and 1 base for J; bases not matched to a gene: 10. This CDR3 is CASSTPGGYGAKNIQYF. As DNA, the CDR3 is TGTGCCAGCAGTACACCGGGGGGGTATGGGGCCAAAAACATTCAGTACTTC. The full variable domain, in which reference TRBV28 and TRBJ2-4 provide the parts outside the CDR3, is DVKVTQSSRYLVKRTGEKVFLECVQDMDHENMFWYRQDPGLGLRLIYFSYDVKMKEKGDIPEGYSVSREKKERFSLILESASTNQTSMYLCASSTPGGYGAKNIQYFGAGTRLSVL.

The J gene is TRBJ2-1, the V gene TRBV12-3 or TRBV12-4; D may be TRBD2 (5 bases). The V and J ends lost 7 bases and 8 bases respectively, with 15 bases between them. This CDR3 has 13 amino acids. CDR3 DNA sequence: TGTGCCAGCACCGCCCTAGCTACCGATGAGCAGTTCTTC. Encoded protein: CASTALATDEQFF.

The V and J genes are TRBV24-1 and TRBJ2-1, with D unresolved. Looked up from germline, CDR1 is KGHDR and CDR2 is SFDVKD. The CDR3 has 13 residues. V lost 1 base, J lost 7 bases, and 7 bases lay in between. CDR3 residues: CATSDFRSNEQFF. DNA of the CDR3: TGTGCCACCAGTGATTTTCGCTCGAATGAGCAGTTCTTC.

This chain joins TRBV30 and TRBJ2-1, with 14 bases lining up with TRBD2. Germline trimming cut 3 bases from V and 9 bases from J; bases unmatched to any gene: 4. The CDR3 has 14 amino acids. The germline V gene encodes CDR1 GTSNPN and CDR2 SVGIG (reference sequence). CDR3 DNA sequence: TGTGCCTGGAGGACTAGCGGGAGGGCCGGTGAGCAGTTCTTC. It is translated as CAWRTSGRAGEQFF.

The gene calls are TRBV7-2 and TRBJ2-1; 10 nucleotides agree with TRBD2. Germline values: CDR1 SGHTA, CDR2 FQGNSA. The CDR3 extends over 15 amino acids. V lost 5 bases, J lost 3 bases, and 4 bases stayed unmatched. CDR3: CASSAAGGIYNEQFF. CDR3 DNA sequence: TGTGCCAGCAGCGCAGCGGGAGGGATCTACAATGAGCAGTTCTTC.

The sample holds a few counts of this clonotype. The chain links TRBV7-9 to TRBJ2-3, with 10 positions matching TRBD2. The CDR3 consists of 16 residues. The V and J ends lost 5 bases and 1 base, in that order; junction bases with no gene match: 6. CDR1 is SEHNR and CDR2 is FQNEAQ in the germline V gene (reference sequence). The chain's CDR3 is CASSTPLAGGTDTQYF. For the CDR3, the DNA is TGTGCCAGCAGCACTCCTCTAGCGGGAGGCACAGATACGCAGTATTTT.

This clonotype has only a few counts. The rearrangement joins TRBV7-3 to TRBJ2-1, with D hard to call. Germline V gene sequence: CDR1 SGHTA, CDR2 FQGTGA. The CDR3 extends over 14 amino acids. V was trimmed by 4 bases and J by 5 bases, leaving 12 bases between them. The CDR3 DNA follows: TGTGCCAGCAGCTCATCAACCGCCCACAATGAGCAGTTCTTC. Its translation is CASSSSTAHNEQFF.

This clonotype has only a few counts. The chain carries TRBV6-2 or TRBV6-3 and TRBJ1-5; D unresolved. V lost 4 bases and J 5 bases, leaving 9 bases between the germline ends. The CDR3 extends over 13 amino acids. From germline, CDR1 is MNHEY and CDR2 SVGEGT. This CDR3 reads CASSWPGDQPQHF. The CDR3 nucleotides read TGTGCCAGCAGTTGGCCCGGTGATCAGCCCCAGCATTTT.

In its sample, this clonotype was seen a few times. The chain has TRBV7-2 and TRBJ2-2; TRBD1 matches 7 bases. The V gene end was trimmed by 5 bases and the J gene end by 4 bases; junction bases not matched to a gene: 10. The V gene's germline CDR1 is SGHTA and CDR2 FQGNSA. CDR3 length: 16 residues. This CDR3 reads CASSTRQGLGTGELFF. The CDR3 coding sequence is TGTGCCAGCAGCACTCGACAGGGATTGGGCACCGGGGAGCTGTTTTTT.

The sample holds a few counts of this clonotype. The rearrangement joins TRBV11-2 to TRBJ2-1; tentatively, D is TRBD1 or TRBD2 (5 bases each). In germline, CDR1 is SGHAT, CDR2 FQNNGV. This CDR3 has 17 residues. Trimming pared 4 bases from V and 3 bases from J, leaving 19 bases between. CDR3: CASSSPQPGRSYNEQFF. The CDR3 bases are TGTGCCAGCAGCTCTCCACAACCGGGACGAAGCTACAATGAGCAGTTCTTC. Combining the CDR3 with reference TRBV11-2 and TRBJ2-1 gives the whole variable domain EAGVAQSPRYKIIEKRQSVAFWCNPISGHATLYWYQQILGQGPKLLIQFQNNGVVDDSQLPKDRFSAERLKGVDSTLKIQPAKLEDSAVYLCASSSPQPGRSYNEQFFGPGTRLTVL.